The clone carrying this TCR beta chain was seen repeatedly, ten times or more. What it recognizes is unknown. These data come from a study of HIV-infected patients and healthy controls. Follow-up blood was drawn about 14 weeks, roughly three months, after antiretroviral therapy began. No cell fractionation was done, so the repertoire covers all unsorted peripheral blood T cells. Alpha and beta constant-region primers primed reverse transcription of about 470 ng RNA. Separate chain-specific third strand synthesis with multiplexing indices produced the alpha and beta libraries. TCRdb re-called the 5' RACE reads with MiXCR, one entry per CDR3 protein. The sample shows fewer than 5,000 distinct CDR3 sequences, 5.5% of them seen only once. CDR3 length equals 14 residues. The V gene's germline CDR1 is KGHSH and CDR2 LQKENI. Trimming shortened V by 3 bases and J by 0 bases, and 8 bases separated the two germline ends.

Broader study findings: Significantly higher mean Gini indices appeared in HIV-infected repertoires, possibly reflecting oligoclonality.

V usage is TRBV18 and J usage is TRBJ1-1; D uncertain. The receptor's source is an adult with HIV infection. The input for sequencing was blood, taken during antiretroviral therapy. CDR3 coding DNA: TGTGCCAGCTCACCGTCGGTGCTGAACACTGAAGCTTTCTTT. Translation gives CASSPSVLNTEAFF.